The rows below give T cell receptor beta chains drawn from one sample of a study of blood T cell repertoires in COVID-19. TCRdb's table, derived via immunoSEQ multiplex PCR, lists solely in-frame clones and lacks some. The sample includes approximately 270,000 clones, roughly nine tenths seen only once; the top ten take approximately 2%. Sequencing was carried out using PBMCs or T cells enriched from blood (not recorded which). Receptor source: a woman aged 55-70 years who had recovered from COVID-19. CDR3s include the opening cysteine and the closing phenylalanine or tryptophan. The D gene is left open where the match is weak. Size is stated for part of the rows, as once, few or many counts, or as a class when the clone is expanded.

J gene	D gene	clone size	V gene	CDR3 DNA	CDR3 protein
TRBJ2-2	.	.	TRBV5-4	TGTGCCAGCAGCCCCTACTCTAGAACCGGGGAGCTGTTTTTT	CASSPYSRTGELFF
TRBJ2-3	TRBD2	once	TRBV7-6	TGTGCCAGCAGCCGGGGGACTAGCGGCACAGATACGCAGTATTTT	CASSRGTSGTDTQYF
TRBJ2-1	.	.	TRBV27	TGTGCCAGTCGGACAGACTCCTACAATGAGCAGTTCTTC	CASRTDSYNEQFF
TRBJ1-5	.	.	TRBV9	TGTGCCAGCAGCGTCGGGATTAACAATCAGCCCCAGCATTTT	CASSVGINNQPQHF
TRBJ1-6	TRBD1	.	TRBV7-6	TGTGCCAGCAGCTTAGCGAGGGACAGTAATTCACCCCTCCACTTT	CASSLARDSNSPLHF
TRBJ2-1	.	.	TRBV11-3	TGTGCCAGCAGTGTAAACAATGAGCAGTTCTTC	CASSVNNEQFF
TRBJ1-1	.	.	TRBV20-1	TGCAGTGCTAGTCGGGGTGTGGGAACTGAAGCTTTCTTT	CSASRGVGTEAFF
TRBJ2-4	TRBD2	few	TRBV7-2	TGTGCCAGCAGCTTGGGACTAGTCAACATTCAGTACTTC	CASSLGLVNIQYF
TRBJ2-1	.	.	TRBV3-1/TRBV3-2	TGTGCCAGCAGCAAACCGAAGGGACATGACAATGAGCAGTTCTTC	CASSKPKGHDNEQFF
TRBJ1-5	TRBD1	once	TRBV19	TGTGCCAGTAGTGCCGACAGGGGGCAGCCCCAGCATTTT	CASSADRGQPQHF
TRBJ2-2	TRBD2	.	TRBV12-5	TGTGCTAGTGGTTTGTACCAGGGACTAGCGCCCGGGGAGCTGTTTTTT	CASGLYQGLAPGELFF
TRBJ1-1	.	.	TRBV5-1	TGCGCCAGCAGCCCCGGCCAGGGTGGAACTGAAGCTTTCTTT	CASSPGQGGTEAFF
TRBJ1-1	.	.	TRBV5-1	TGCGCCAGCAGCTCGACAGCGAATTCAAACACTGAAGCTTTCTTT	CASSSTANSNTEAFF
TRBJ2-2	.	.	TRBV28	TGTGCCAGCTACGGGGGGGAGCTGTTTTTT	CASYGGELFF
TRBJ1-1	TRBD1	.	TRBV10-3	TGTGCCACCGAAGAACCCGGGACAGGGGACGAAGCTTTCTTT	CATEEPGTGDEAFF